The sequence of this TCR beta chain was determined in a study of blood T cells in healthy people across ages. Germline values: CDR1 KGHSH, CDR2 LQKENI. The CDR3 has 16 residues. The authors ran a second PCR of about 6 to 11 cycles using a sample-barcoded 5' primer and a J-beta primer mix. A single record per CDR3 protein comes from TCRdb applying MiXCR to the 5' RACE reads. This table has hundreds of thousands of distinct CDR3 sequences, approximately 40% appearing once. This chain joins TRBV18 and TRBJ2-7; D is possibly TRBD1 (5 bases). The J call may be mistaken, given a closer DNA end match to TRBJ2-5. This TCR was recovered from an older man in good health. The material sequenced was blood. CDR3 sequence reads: CASSPLGPASGETQYF. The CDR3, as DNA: TGTGCCAGCTCACCCCTCGGCCCGGCATCAGGGGAGACCCAGTACTTC.